This T cell receptor (beta chain) was identified in a study of CD8 T cells in Susac syndrome (dated by TCRdb to between 2019 and 2020). Some background on the complete study: Repertoire sequencing was used to test whether CD8+ T cell activation and differentiation in Susac syndrome was antigen driven. The clonality of the CD8+ T cell repertoire was compared across approximately 11 healthy donors, roughly 14 Susac syndrome patients and fewer than 16 multiple sclerosis patients.

Concerning this clonotype: Its antigen remains unidentified. Base qualities are not at hand, and no much larger clone is one base apart.

Overall study outcomes, separate from this receptor: The number of individuals in the TCR sequencing and HLA analysis was acknowledged as relatively small.

RNA was extracted with the RNeasy kit and roughly 0.45 to 1 ug was reverse transcribed using random hexamers. The immunoSEQ multiplex PCR assay, which covers 54 Vbeta and 13 Jbeta segments, was used to amplify TCR beta CDR3 regions. PCR amplification bias was corrected using a synthetic template baseline for primer optimization and computational correction. The paper's data handling went like this. Only productive sequences were kept, with reads annotated to V, D and J genes according to IMGT and analyzed in immunoSEQ Analyzer. To calculate clonality, Shannon entropy was normalized by log2 of the number of productive unique sequences and then subtracted from one. Public and private clones were assessed among the 100 most prevalent clones of each patient and control. Clones were defined as Susac-specific if absent from the healthy and MS cohorts, from 1052 published viral clones and from other ImmuneACCESS disease sequences. TCRdb reprocessed the public reads (quality trimming at Q25 with fastp, clone calling with MiXCR) and kept in-frame beta chains. All rows with the same CDR3 protein become a single entry with the most common DNA and genes. The authors' filters were not applied to this entry. The sample contains more than 110,000 distinct CDR3 sequences, approximately 95% of them found a single time. Approximately 0.27% of the sample comes from the top ten.

Peripheral blood CD8+ and CD4+ T cells from healthy donors, Susac syndrome patients and multiple sclerosis patients were profiled by high-throughput TCR beta sequencing. The healthy donors served as controls matched for age and sex. Bulk CD8+ and CD4+ T cells were purified by magnetic negative isolation, while CD8+ TEMRA cells were enriched using FACS. Blood was drawn into EDTA tubes, processed within 24 hours, and PBMCs were isolated by density gradient centrifugation. PBMCs intended for TCR sequencing were cryopreserved in liquid nitrogen and thawed later in a water bath at 37 degrees C. Purity of sorted or isolated CD4+, CD8+ and CD8+ TEMRA cells was at least 90%. Measured from the cysteine to the phenylalanine, the CDR3 is 14 residues long. Of the read, only the CDR3 DNA is kept; its 42 bases are in frame from base 1. V loses 4 bases of germline sequence and J loses 8 bases, and the interval between the two ends is 18 bases. CDR1 and CDR2 (SQVTM, ANQGSEA) derive from the germline V gene.

This chain joins TRBV29-1 to TRBJ2-4; a tentative D match to TRBD1 spans 6 bases. Sequenced input: CD8+ T cells from PBMCs. The TCR was taken from a human donor in good health. This receptor has the CDR3 CSVAPPGSGDIQYF. The sequenced DNA is TGCAGCGTTGCCCCCCCGGGATCAGGGGACATTCAGTACTTC. The entire variable domain, with the stretches around the CDR3 drawn from the reference TRBV29-1 and TRBJ2-4 proteins, is SAVISQKPSRDICQRGTSLTIQCQVDSQVTMMFWYRQQPGQSLTLIATANQGSEATYESGFVIDKFPISRPNLTFSTLTVSNMSPEDSSIYLCSVAPPGSGDIQYFGAGTRLSVL.